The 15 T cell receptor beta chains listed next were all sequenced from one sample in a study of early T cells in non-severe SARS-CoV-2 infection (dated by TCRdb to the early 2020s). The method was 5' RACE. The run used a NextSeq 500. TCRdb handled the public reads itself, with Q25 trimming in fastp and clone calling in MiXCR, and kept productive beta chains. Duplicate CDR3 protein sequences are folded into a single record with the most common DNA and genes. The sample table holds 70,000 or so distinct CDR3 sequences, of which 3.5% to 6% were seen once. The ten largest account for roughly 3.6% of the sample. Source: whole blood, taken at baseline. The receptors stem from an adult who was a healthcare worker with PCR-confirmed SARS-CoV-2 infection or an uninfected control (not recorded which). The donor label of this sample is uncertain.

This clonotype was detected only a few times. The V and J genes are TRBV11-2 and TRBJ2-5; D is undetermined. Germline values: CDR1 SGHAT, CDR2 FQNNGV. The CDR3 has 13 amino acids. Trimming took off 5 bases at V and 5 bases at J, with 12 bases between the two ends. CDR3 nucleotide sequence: TGTGCCAGCAGCGGGGATTTATTGGAGACCCAGTACTTC. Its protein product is CASSGDLLETQYF.

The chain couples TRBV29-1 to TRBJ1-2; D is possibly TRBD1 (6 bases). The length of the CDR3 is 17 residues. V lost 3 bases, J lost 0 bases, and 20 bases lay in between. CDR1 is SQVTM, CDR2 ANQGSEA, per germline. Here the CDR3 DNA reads TGCAGCGTTGAGCCAACAGGGTCCAGTTTTCCTAACTATGGCTACACCTTC. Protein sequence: CSVEPTGSSFPNYGYTF. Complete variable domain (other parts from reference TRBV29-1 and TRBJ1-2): SAVISQKPSRDICQRGTSLTIQCQVDSQVTMMFWYRQQPGQSLTLIATANQGSEATYESGFVIDKFPISRPNLTFSTLTVSNMSPEDSSIYLCSVEPTGSSFPNYGYTFGSGTRLTVV.

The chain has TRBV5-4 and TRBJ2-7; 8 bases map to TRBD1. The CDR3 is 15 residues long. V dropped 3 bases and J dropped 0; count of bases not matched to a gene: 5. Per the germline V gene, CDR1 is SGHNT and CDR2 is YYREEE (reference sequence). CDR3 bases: TGTGCCAGCAGCTCCGGGACAGGTAGCTCCTACGAGCAGTACTTC. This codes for CASSSGTGSSYEQYF.

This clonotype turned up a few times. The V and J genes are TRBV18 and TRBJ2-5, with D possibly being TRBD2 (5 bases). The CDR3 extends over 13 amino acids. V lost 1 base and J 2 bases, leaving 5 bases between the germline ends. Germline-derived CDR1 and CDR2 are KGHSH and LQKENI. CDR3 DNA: TGTGCCAGCTCACCACGGGAGCAAGAGACCCAGTACTTC. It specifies CASSPREQETQYF.

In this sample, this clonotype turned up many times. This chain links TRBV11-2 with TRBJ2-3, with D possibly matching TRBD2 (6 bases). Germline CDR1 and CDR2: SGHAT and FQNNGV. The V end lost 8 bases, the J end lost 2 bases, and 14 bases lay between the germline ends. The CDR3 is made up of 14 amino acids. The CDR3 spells CASGGISSTDTQYF. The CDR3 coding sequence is TGTGCCAGCGGAGGGATCAGTTCCACAGATACGCAGTATTTT.

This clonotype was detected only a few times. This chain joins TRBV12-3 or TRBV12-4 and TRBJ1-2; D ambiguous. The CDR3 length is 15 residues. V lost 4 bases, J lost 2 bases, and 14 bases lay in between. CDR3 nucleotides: TGTGCCAGCAGTTCCCCGACCCAAATAAACTATGGCTACACCTTC. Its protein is CASSSPTQINYGYTF.

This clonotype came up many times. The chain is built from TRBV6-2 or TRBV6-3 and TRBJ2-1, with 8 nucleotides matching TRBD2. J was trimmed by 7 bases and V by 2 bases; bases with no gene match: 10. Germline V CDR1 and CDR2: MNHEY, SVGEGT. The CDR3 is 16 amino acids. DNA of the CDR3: TGTGCCAGCAGTTACGGCGCGCGCCTAGCGGGTAATGAGCAGTTCTTC. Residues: CASSYGARLAGNEQFF.

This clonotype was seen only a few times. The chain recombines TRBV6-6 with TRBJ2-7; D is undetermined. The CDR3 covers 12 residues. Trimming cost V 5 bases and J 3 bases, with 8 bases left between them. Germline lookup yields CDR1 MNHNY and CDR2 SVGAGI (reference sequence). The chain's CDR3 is CASSPNYYEQYF. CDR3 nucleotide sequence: TGTGCCAGCAGTCCCAACTACTACGAGCAGTACTTC.

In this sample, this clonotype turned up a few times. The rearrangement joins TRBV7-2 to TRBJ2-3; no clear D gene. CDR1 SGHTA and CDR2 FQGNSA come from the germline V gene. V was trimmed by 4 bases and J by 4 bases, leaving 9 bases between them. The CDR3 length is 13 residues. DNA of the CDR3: TGTGCCAGCAGCTACCGGGCCCCAGATACGCAGTATTTT. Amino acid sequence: CASSYRAPDTQYF.

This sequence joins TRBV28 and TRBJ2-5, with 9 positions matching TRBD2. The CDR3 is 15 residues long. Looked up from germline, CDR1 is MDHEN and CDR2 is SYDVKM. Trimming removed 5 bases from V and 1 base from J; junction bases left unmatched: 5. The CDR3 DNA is TGTGCCAGCAGTCCACGACTAGCGGCCCAAGAGACCCAGTACTTC. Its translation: CASSPRLAAQETQYF.

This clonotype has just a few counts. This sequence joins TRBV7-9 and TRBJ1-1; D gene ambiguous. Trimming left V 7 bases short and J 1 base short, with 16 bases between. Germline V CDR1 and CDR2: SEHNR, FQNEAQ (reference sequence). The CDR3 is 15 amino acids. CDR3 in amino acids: CASTQSEGKNTEAFF. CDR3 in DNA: TGTGCCAGCACCCAGTCGGAGGGTAAGAACACTGAAGCTTTCTTT.

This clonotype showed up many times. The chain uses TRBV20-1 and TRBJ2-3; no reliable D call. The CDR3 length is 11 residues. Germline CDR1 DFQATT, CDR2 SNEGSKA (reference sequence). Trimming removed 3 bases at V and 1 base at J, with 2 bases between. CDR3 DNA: TGCAGTGCTAGGGGCACAGATACGCAGTATTTT. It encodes CSARGTDTQYF.

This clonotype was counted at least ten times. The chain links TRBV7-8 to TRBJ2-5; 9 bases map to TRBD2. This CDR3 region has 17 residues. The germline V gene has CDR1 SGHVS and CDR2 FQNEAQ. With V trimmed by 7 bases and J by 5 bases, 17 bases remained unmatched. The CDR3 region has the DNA TGTGCCAGCAACTCGAGGGGGAGCGGGGGGCATCGGGAGACCCAGTACTTC. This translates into CASNSRGSGGHRETQYF.

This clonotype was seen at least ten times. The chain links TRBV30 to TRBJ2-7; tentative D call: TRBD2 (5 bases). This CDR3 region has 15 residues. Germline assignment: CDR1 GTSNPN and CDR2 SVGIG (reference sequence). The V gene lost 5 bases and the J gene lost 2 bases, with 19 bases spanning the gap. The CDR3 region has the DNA TGTGCCTGGGGCAGTACGGGATCGCTTACCTACGAGCAGTACTTC. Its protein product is CAWGSTGSLTYEQYF.

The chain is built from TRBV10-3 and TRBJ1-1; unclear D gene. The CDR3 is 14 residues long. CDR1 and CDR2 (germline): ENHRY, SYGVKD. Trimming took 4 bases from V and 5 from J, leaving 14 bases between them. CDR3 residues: CAISGVSVGTEAFF. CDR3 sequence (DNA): TGTGCCATCAGTGGTGTCTCGGTGGGAACTGAAGCTTTCTTT.